This T cell receptor (beta chain) was sequenced during a study of cytomegalovirus exposure and HLA in healthy donors. General study points: The authors enumerated 164 TCR beta chains as linked to cytomegalovirus. Productive status was seen about 87% or about 30% of the time for most TCR beta V segments in an earlier analysis.

Note on this clone: As yet, its antigen is unknown.

The CDR3 runs to 15 residues. Trimming took 5 bases from V and 0 from J, leaving 13 bases between them. Per germline, CDR1 LNHNV and CDR2 YYDKDF (reference sequence). Vbeta (60) and Jbeta (13) primers were used in the PCR. Sequencing was performed with immunoSEQ multiplex PCR; in TCRdb, only in-frame clones are kept and a portion is missing. The clone table shows some 75,000 clones, with the ten largest holding 7.5%. V and J are TRBV15 and TRBJ1-2, with a possible D match to TRBD1 (6 bases). This clonotype originated in a female donor in good health and CMV-seropositive. Sequencing was performed on PBMCs. The CDR3 is CATSGRDKTNYGYTF. The CDR3 DNA sequence: TGTGCCACCAGCGGCCGGGACAAGACTAACTATGGCTACACCTTC.